This is a list of T cell receptor beta chains from one sample in a study of T cells in tuberculosis. TCRdb's table, derived via immunoSEQ multiplex PCR, lists solely in-frame clones and lacks some. Of about 30,000 clones listed, less than 97% are singletons. Source material: PBMCs. These receptors came from a donor aged 5 to 30 with latent tuberculosis or without tuberculosis infection. The CDR3 runs from the conserved cysteine through the conserved F or W. D genes are given only for firm matches. Only part of the rows carry a size: once, few, many, or a class if the clone is expanded.

d_call	v_call	j_call	clone_size	cdr3_aa	cdr3_nt
TRBD1	TRBV27	TRBJ1-1	.	CASSLFQGATEAFF	TGTGCCAGCAGTTTATTTCAGGGGGCCACTGAAGCTTTCTTT
TRBD2	TRBV29-1	TRBJ2-3	.	CSVDALAGGRDTDTQYF	TGCAGCGTTGATGCCCTAGCGGGGGGGCGGGACACAGATACGCAGTATTTT
.	TRBV9	TRBJ2-5	.	CASSVGGGGPQETQYF	TGTGCCAGCAGCGTAGGTGGGGGAGGTCCCCAAGAGACCCAGTACTTC
TRBD1	TRBV11-3	TRBJ2-2	.	CASGQGGRTGGPGELFF	TGTGCCAGCGGACAAGGGGGGAGGACAGGGGGCCCCGGGGAGCTGTTTTTT
TRBD2	TRBV11-2	TRBJ2-1	.	CASSLRSGRANNEQFF	TGTGCCAGCAGCCTACGTAGCGGGAGGGCCAACAATGAGCAGTTCTTC
.	TRBV27	TRBJ1-1	.	CASSFQGWTEAFF	TGTGCCAGCAGTTTCCAGGGGTGGACTGAAGCTTTCTTT
TRBD2	TRBV6-5	TRBJ2-7	.	CASWSGGRPYEQYF	TGTGCCAGCTGGTCGGGGGGTAGGCCCTACGAGCAGTACTTC
TRBD2	TRBV7-8	TRBJ2-6	.	CASSLGGATGANVLTF	TGTGCCAGCAGCTTGGGAGGGGCAACAGGGGCCAACGTCCTGACTTTC
TRBD2	TRBV5-1	TRBJ2-7	.	CASSLMRLANEQYF	TGCGCCAGCAGCTTGATGCGACTAGCAAACGAGCAGTACTTC
.	TRBV28	TRBJ1-1	.	CASSPTVTEAFF	TGTGCCAGCAGTCCGACAGTCACTGAAGCTTTCTTT
.	TRBV5-4	TRBJ1-6	.	CASSLGWREDSPLHF	TGTGCCAGCAGCTTAGGTTGGAGGGAGGATTCACCCCTCCACTTT
TRBD2	TRBV5-5	TRBJ2-1	.	CASSLGGLAGYNEQFF	TGTGCCAGCAGCTTGGGCGGTCTAGCGGGGTACAATGAGCAGTTCTTC
TRBD1	TRBV4-1	TRBJ1-2	once	CASSLGRGTARYGYTF	TGCGCCAGCAGCCTCGGAAGAGGGACAGCCCGATATGGCTACACCTTC
TRBD2	TRBV5-6	TRBJ2-5	.	CASRSTSGGPTQYF	TGTGCCAGCAGGTCGACTAGCGGGGGCCCGACCCAGTACTTC
.	TRBV18	TRBJ1-5	.	CASSPRGGTQPQHF	TGTGCCAGCTCACCAAGGGGAGGTACTCAGCCCCAGCATTTT
TRBD2	TRBV10-2	TRBJ2-5	once	CASTGLAGLETQYF	TGCGCCAGCACCGGTTTAGCGGGGTTAGAGACCCAGTACTTC
.	TRBV5-1	TRBJ1-5	.	CASSRAAGSNQPQHF	TGCGCCAGCAGCCGCGCAGCAGGTAGCAATCAGCCCCAGCATTTT
TRBD2	TRBV5-8	TRBJ2-3	.	CASSLIRLAGSTDTQYF	TGTGCCAGCAGCTTGATAAGACTAGCGGGCAGCACAGATACGCAGTATTTT
TRBD1	TRBV2	TRBJ1-5	.	CASSPGQGNSSQPQHF	TGTGCCAGCAGTCCGGGACAGGGGAATAGCAGTCAGCCCCAGCATTTT
TRBD2	TRBV2	TRBJ2-3	.	CARRGTTTDTQYF	TGTGCCAGAAGAGGGACTACGACAGATACGCAGTATTTT
TRBD2	TRBV28	TRBJ2-7	once	CASSLALLAGLGNEQYF	TGTGCCAGCAGTTTGGCGTTACTAGCGGGGTTGGGAAACGAGCAGTACTTC
TRBD2	TRBV6-1	TRBJ2-7	.	CASSEASGGYEQYF	TGTGCCAGCAGTGAAGCTAGCGGGGGTTACGAGCAGTACTTC
.	TRBV6-1	TRBJ1-2	once	CASSDLGVGYTF	TGTGCCAGCAGTGACTTAGGGGTGGGCTACACCTTC
.	TRBV7-2	TRBJ2-3	.	CASSPRDRDTQYF	TGTGCCAGCAGCCCGCGGGACAGAGATACGCAGTATTTT
.	TRBV5-6	TRBJ2-7	.	CASSFGSSYEQYF	TGTGCCAGCAGCTTTGGCTCCTCCTACGAGCAGTACTTC
TRBD1	TRBV5-1	TRBJ2-5	.	CASTTGEETQYF	TGCGCCAGCACGACAGGGGAAGAGACCCAGTACTTC
TRBD1	TRBV14	TRBJ2-3	.	CASSHRSRADRGGTDTQYF	TGTGCCAGCAGCCACCGTAGTCGGGCGGACAGGGGAGGCACAGATACGCAGTATTTT
TRBD2	TRBV25-1	TRBJ2-1	.	CASRKLASDYNEQFF	TGTGCCAGCAGGAAACTAGCGAGCGATTACAATGAGCAGTTCTTC
TRBD1	TRBV19	TRBJ1-2	.	CASMTGQGSYGYTF	TGTGCCAGTATGACGGGACAGGGGTCCTATGGCTACACCTTC
.	TRBV18	TRBJ1-1	.	CASSPYVSGVQVNTEAFF	TGTGCCAGCTCACCATATGTGTCAGGGGTGCAGGTGAACACTGAAGCTTTCTTT
.	TRBV7-8	TRBJ1-1	.	CASSLGVAGLNTEAFF	TGTGCCAGCAGCTTAGGGGTAGCAGGGTTGAACACTGAAGCTTTCTTT